This T cell receptor beta chain was recorded in a study of regulatory T cells in long-lasting Graves disease. iRepertoire HTBI primers and Arm-PCR of CDR3 regions built TCR beta libraries. TCRdb reprocessed the multiplex PCR reads via MiXCR and lists one record per CDR3 protein. The sample consists of around 360,000 distinct CDR3 sequences, under 20% of them appearing once. On this clonotype itself: The junction departs from germline at one end; a sequencing error may be responsible.

The time point was: newly diagnosed GD, antithyroid drugs for less than 3 months. Preparation of the TCR library used RNA extracted from PBMCs. Germline CDR1 reads KGHSH; CDR2 reads LQKENI. The CDR3 sequence is 18 residues long. These same data were also listed under a study on T cells in Graves' hyperthyroidism and ophthalmopathy. From that paper: Diagnoses rested on clinical symptoms, serum thyroxine and TRAb, thyroid ultrasound and orbital computed tomography.

The V and J genes are TRBV18 and TRBJ2-7, with TRBD2 identical over 7 bases. The TCR comes from a woman younger than 35 with Graves disease. The sequenced sample was peripheral blood mononuclear cells (PBMCs), obtained at new diagnosis, from a patient treated with antithyroid drugs. The CDR3 DNA reads TGTGCCAGCTCACCTCGATGGGGAGGGGCATCCCACTCCTACGTGCAGTACTTC. As protein: CASSPRWGGASHSYVQYF.